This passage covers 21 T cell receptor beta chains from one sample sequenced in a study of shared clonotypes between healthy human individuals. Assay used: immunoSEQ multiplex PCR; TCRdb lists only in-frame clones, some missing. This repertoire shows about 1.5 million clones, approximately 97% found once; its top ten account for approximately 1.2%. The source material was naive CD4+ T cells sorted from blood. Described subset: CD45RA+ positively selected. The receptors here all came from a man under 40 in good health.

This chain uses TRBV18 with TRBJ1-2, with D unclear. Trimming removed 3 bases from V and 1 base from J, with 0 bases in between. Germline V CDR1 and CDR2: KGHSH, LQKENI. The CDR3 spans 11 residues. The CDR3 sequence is CASSPNYGYTF. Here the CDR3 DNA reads TGTGCCAGCTCACCTAACTATGGCTACACCTTC.

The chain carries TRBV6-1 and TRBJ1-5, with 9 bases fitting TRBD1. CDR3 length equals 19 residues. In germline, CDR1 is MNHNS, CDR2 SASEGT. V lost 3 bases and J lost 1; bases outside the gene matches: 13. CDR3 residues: CASSERGDRVGGSNQPQHF. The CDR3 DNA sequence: TGTGCCAGCAGTGAGAGGGGGGACAGGGTAGGCGGGAGCAATCAGCCCCAGCATTTT.

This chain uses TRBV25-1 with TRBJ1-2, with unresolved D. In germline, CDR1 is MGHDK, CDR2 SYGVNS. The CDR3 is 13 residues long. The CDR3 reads CKVPPPWNYGYTF. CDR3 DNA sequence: TGTAAAGTCCCCCCCCCGTGGAACTATGGCTACACCTTC.

The CDR3 region is CAWNQGRGSYEQYF. In DNA form, the CDR3 reads TGTGCCTGGAACCAAGGGCGGGGCTCCTACGAGCAGTACTTC. The V gene is TRBV30, the J gene TRBJ2-7; D possibly corresponds to TRBD2 (6 bases). The CDR3 is 14 residues long. Germline V gives CDR1 GTSNPN, CDR2 SVGIG (reference sequence). V lost 4 bases, J lost 0 bases, and 13 bases lay in between.

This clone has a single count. This CDR3 is CASRATGSGGSFEQFF. In nucleotides, the CDR3 is TGTGCCAGCAGGGCAACAGGTAGCGGGGGGTCGTTTGAGCAGTTCTTC. V and J are TRBV11-2 and TRBJ2-1; 10 bases line up with TRBD2. The germline gives CDR1 SGHAT, CDR2 FQNNGV. J was trimmed by 9 bases and V by 6 bases; bases with no gene match: 14. The CDR3 runs to 16 residues.

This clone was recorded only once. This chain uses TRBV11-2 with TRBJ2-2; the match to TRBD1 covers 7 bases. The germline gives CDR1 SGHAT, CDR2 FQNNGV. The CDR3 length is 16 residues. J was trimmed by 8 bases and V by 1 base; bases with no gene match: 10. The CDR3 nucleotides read TGTGCCAGCAGCTTAGCCGGAACAGGGGTAGCAGGGGAGCTGTTTTTT. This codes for CASSLAGTGVAGELFF.

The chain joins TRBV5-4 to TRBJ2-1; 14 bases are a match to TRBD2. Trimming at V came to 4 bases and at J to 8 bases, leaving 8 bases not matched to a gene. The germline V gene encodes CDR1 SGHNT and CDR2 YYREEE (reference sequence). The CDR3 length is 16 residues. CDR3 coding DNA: TGTGCCAGCAGCGGGGCCGGGACTAGCGGGAGCCATGAGCAGTTCTTC. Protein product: CASSGAGTSGSHEQFF.

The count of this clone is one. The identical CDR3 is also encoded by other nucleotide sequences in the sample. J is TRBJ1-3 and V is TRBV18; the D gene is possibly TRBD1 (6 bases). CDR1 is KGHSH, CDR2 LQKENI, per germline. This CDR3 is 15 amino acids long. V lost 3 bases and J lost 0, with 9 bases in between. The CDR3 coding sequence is TGTGCCAGCTCACCCACAGGGACCTCTGGAAACACCATATATTTT. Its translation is CASSPTGTSGNTIYF.

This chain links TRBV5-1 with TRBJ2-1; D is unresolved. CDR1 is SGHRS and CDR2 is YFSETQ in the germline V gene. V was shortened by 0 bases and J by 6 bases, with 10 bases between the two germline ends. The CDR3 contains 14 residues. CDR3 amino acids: CASSLVPGPNEQFF. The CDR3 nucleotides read TGCGCCAGCAGCTTGGTCCCGGGTCCCAATGAGCAGTTCTTC.

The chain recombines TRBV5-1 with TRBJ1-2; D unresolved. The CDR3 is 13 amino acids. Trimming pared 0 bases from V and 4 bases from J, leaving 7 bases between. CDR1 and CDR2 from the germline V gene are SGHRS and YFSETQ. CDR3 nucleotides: TGCGCCAGCAGCTTGGAGAGTTCCTATGGCTACACCTTC. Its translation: CASSLESSYGYTF.

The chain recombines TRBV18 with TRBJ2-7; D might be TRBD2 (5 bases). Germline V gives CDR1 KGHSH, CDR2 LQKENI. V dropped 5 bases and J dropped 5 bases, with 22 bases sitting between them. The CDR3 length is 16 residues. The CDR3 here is CASSNSAAVVGHEQYF. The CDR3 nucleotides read TGTGCCAGCTCAAACTCGGCAGCGGTTGTGGGCCACGAGCAGTACTTC.

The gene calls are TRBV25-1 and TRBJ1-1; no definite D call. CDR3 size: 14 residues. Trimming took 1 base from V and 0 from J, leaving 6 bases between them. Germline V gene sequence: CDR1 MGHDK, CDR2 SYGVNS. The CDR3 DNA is TGTGCCAGCAGTGAATCCGTGGTGAACACTGAAGCTTTCTTT. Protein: CASSESVVNTEAFF. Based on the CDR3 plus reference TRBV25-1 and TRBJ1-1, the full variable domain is EADIYQTPRYLVIGTGKKITLECSQTMGHDKMYWYQQDPGMELHLIHYSYGVNSTEKGDLSSESTVSRIRTEHFPLTLESARPSHTSQYLCASSESVVNTEAFFGQGTRLTVV.

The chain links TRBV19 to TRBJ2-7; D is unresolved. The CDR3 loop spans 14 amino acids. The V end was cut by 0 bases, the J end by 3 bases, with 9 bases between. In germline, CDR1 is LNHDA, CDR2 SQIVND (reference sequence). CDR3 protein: CASSIDRRFYEQYF. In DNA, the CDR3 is TGTGCCAGTAGTATAGACCGAAGGTTCTACGAGCAGTACTTC.

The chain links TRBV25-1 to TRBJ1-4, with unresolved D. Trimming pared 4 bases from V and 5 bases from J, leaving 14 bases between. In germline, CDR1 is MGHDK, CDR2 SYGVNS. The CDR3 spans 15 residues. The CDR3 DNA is TGTGCCAGCAGTGGTTGGCCTCTTCGGAATGAAAAACTGTTTTTT. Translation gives CASSGWPLRNEKLFF.

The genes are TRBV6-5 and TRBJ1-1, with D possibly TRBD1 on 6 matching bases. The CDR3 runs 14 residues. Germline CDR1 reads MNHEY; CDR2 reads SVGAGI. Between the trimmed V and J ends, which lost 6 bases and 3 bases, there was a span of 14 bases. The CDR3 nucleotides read TGTGCCAGCAGGTGGGAGGGGGAGGACACTGAAGCTTTCTTT. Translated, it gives CASRWEGEDTEAFF.

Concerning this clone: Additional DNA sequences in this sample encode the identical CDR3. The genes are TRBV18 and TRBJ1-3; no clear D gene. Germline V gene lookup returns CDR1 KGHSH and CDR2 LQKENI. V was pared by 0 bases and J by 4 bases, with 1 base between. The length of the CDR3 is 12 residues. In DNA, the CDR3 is TGTGCCAGCTCACCACCCGGAAACACCATATATTTT. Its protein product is CASSPPGNTIYF.

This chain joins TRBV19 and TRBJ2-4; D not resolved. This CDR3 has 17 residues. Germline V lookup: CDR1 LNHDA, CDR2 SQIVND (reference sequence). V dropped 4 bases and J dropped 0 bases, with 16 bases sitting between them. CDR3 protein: CASSKVGLDLAKNIQYF. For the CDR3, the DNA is TGTGCCAGTAGTAAAGTCGGCCTAGATTTAGCCAAAAACATTCAGTACTTC.

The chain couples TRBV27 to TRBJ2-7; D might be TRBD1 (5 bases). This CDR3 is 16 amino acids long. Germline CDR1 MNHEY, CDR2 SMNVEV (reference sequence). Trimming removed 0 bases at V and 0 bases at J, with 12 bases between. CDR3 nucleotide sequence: TGTGCCAGCAGTTTATCGCTGACAGCCTCCTCCTACGAGCAGTACTTC. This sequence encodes CASSLSLTASSYEQYF.

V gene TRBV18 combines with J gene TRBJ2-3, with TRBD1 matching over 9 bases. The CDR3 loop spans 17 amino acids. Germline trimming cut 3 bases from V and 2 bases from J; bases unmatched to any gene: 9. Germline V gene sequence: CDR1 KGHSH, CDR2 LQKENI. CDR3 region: CASSPEPGQGPTDTQYF. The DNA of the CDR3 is TGTGCCAGCTCACCCGAGCCGGGACAGGGTCCCACAGATACGCAGTATTTT.

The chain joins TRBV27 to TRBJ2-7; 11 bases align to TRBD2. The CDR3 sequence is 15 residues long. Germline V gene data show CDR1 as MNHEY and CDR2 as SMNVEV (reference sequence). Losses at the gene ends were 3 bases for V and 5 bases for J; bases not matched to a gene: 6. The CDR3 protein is CASSFQLAGAHEQYF. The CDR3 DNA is TGTGCCAGCAGTTTCCAACTAGCGGGAGCCCACGAGCAGTACTTC.

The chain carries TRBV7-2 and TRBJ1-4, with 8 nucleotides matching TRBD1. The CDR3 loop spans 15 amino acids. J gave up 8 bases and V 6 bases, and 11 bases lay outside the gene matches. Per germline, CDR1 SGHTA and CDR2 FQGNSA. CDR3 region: CASSPSRTGREKLFF. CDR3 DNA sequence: TGTGCCAGCAGTCCATCACGGACAGGGAGGGAAAAACTGTTTTTT.